This passage covers 22 T cell receptor beta chains from one sample sequenced in a study of molecular identifiers for immune sequencing clone quantification. TCRdb called the PCR reads again in MiXCR, with one record for every CDR3 protein. Here the sample spans around 480,000 distinct CDR3 sequences, about 26% being singletons. The specimen was naive CD8+ T cells from blood, with Jurkat cell RNA spiked in. Subset described: FACS-sorted CD8+CD4-CCR7+CD45RA+ naive T cells. These receptors all stem from a human donor in good health. Some libraries in this study had Jurkat cell RNA spiked in.

As to this clonotype: This may arise from a read error, as a much more abundant clone is one base away. The chain links TRBV4-3 to TRBJ2-5; D may be TRBD1 (6 bases). V dropped 0 bases and J dropped 7 bases, with 12 bases sitting between them. Germline CDR1 reads LGHNA; CDR2 reads YSLEER. CDR3 length: 14 residues. CDR3 amino acids: CASSQEWGLGTQYF. In DNA form, the CDR3 reads TGCGCCAGCAGCCAAGAGTGGGGGCTCGGGACCCAGTACTTC.

The DNA of the CDR3 is TGTGCCAGCACCCCCCCAACGACCACCGGGGAGCTGTTTTTT. It codes for CASTPPTTTGELFF. V usage is TRBV25-1 and J usage is TRBJ2-2; D call uncertain. Germline loops: CDR1 MGHDK, CDR2 SYGVNS. The CDR3 extends over 14 amino acids. With 7 bases removed from V and 4 bases from J, the gap between germline ends came to 13 bases.

The rearrangement links TRBV7-6 to TRBJ2-1; TRBD1 agrees at 9 bases. Trimming at V came to 1 base and at J to 7 bases, leaving 2 bases not matched to a gene. Germline V gene data show CDR1 as SGHVS and CDR2 as FNYEAQ. This CDR3 contains 14 residues. The CDR3 is CASSLGQGGNEQFF. The DNA of the CDR3 is TGTGCCAGCAGCTTAGGACAGGGGGGAAATGAGCAGTTCTTC.

This clonotype was seen just once. The chain employs TRBV28 and TRBJ1-5; 7 bases match TRBD1. Germline V gene data show CDR1 as MDHEN and CDR2 as SYDVKM. The length of the CDR3 is 14 residues. J was trimmed by 10 bases and V by 5 bases; bases with no gene match: 11. CDR3: CASSLVKGAPPQHF. In DNA form, the CDR3 reads TGTGCCAGCAGTCTCGTCAAGGGGGCGCCTCCCCAGCATTTT.

This clonotype was observed many times. J is TRBJ2-1 and V is TRBV7-8; 7 positions match TRBD1. The CDR3 is 14 residues long. Germline CDR1 reads SGHVS; CDR2 reads FQNEAQ. V lost 5 bases, J lost 5 bases, and 6 bases stayed unmatched. The CDR3 sequence is CASSPGQLDNEQFF. The CDR3 DNA sequence: TGTGCCAGCAGCCCGGGACAGCTCGACAATGAGCAGTTCTTC. Filled out from reference TRBV7-8 and TRBJ2-1, the complete variable domain reads GAGVSQSPRYKVAKRGQDVALRCDPISGHVSLFWYQQALGQGPEFLTYFQNEAQLDKSGLPSDRFFAERPEGSVSTLKIQRTQQEDSAVYLCASSPGQLDNEQFFGPGTRLTVL.

The CDR3 region has the DNA TGTGCCAGCAGCGTCCCAGAGGAGCAGTACTTC. Its protein is CASSVPEEQYF. V and J are TRBV9 and TRBJ2-7; no definite D call. Between the trimmed V and J ends, which lost 2 bases and 7 bases, there was a span of 7 bases. CDR1 SGDLS and CDR2 YYNGEE come from the germline V gene. The CDR3 totals 11 residues.

This chain links TRBV4-3 with TRBJ2-5; TRBD2 aligns across 10 bases. The CDR3 is 14 residues long. The ends lost 0 bases at V and 7 bases at J; junction bases unmatched: 2. Germline assignment: CDR1 LGHNA and CDR2 YSLEER. Written as DNA, the CDR3 is TGCGCCAGCAGCCAAGATGGGACTAGCGTGACCCAGTACTTC. It encodes CASSQDGTSVTQYF.

With respect to this clonotype: This may stem from a read error, because a much larger clone lies one nucleotide away. The CDR3 end shows no conserved phenylalanine or tryptophan, and so a read error is likely. The gene calls are TRBV11-1 and TRBJ2-2; D is uncertain. V was pared by 1 base and J by 0 bases, with 3 bases between. This CDR3 has 14 amino acids. Germline loops: CDR1 SGHAT, CDR2 FQDESV (reference sequence). The CDR3 sequence is CASSLGANTGELFI. The CDR3 coding sequence is TGTGCCAGCAGCTTAGGGGCGAACACCGGGGAGCTGTTTATT.

This sequence joins TRBV12-3 or TRBV12-4 and TRBJ2-5, with D hard to call. Trimming left V 6 bases short and J 5 bases short, with 16 bases between. The CDR3 runs to 14 residues. CDR3 sequence reads: CASRKSLDSETQYF. The CDR3 nucleotides are TGTGCCAGCAGGAAAAGTTTGGATTCCGAGACCCAGTACTTC.

This clonotype was picked up a small number of times. The CDR3: CASSDNHEQFF. The CDR3 DNA reads as TGTGCCAGCAGTGATAATCATGAGCAGTTCTTC. The rearrangement joins TRBV6-1 to TRBJ2-1, with D uncertain. The CDR3 has 11 residues. The germline V gene encodes CDR1 MNHNS and CDR2 SASEGT. V lost 3 bases to trimming and J lost 8 bases, with 5 bases between them.

This clonotype was seen a single time. This may arise from a read error, as a much more abundant clone is one base away. The V call is TRBV5-3, the J call TRBJ2-7; the match to TRBD1 covers 7 bases. TRBV5-3 has ORF status, its function being uncertain. J lost 12 bases, V lost 8 bases, and 20 bases had no gene match. The length of the CDR3 is 14 residues. Written as DNA, the CDR3 is TGTGCCAGCAGCCTCAGTTACGACAGGGTATTATGGTACTTC. Its protein is CASSLSYDRVLWYF.

This clonotype appeared many times. J is TRBJ2-3 and V is TRBV7-2, with 10 nucleotides matching TRBD2. Per the germline V gene, CDR1 is SGHTA and CDR2 is FQGNSA. There are 16 residues in the CDR3. Unmatched junction bases numbered 5, after V lost 5 bases and J lost 0 bases. The DNA for the CDR3 is TGTGCCAGCAGCACCAGGACTAGCGGCAGCACAGATACGCAGTATTTT. It specifies CASSTRTSGSTDTQYF.

The chain links TRBV6-2 or TRBV6-3 to TRBJ2-5; no firm D call. Per germline, CDR1 MNHEY and CDR2 SVGEGT. Deletions cut 2 bases from V and 0 bases from J, with 4 bases between. The CDR3 length is 13 residues. In nucleotides, the CDR3 is TGTGCCAGCAGTTACCCCTACCAAGAGACCCAGTACTTC. Translation: CASSYPYQETQYF.

This clonotype was counted only a few times. The CDR3 protein is CASSLLRGLDNEQFF. In DNA, the CDR3 is TGTGCCAGCAGCTTACTACGGGGGCTAGACAATGAGCAGTTCTTC. V and J are TRBV11-1 and TRBJ2-1, with D possibly called TRBD1 or TRBD2 (6 bases each). The CDR3 totals 15 residues. Trimming left V 2 bases short and J 5 bases short, with 13 bases between. Germline V gives CDR1 SGHAT, CDR2 FQDESV (reference sequence).

CDR3 in DNA: TGTGCCAGCACCTTAGACAGCATGGACACTGAAGCTTTCTTT. This translates into CASTLDSMDTEAFF. J is TRBJ1-1 and V is TRBV12-3 or TRBV12-4, with D possibly TRBD1 on 5 matching bases. V gave up 7 bases and J gave up 3 bases, with 15 bases separating them. This CDR3 is 14 amino acids long.

For this clonotype: One base away lies a much larger clone, so this may be a sequencing read error. This rearrangement joins TRBV7-9 to TRBJ2-7; D remains unclear. The CDR3 loop spans 12 amino acids. V shed 5 bases and J shed 6 bases, with 11 bases lying between them. CDR1 SEHNR and CDR2 FQNEAQ come from the germline V gene (reference sequence). The CDR3 loop reads CASSPASGEQYF. The CDR3 DNA reads TGTGCCAGCAGCCCAGCCAGTGGCGAGCAGTACTTC.

Of note for this clonotype: A much larger clone lies one base from this, so it may be a read error. This sequence joins TRBV2 and TRBJ1-5; D is unclear. The CDR3 extends over 17 amino acids. Germline V gives CDR1 SNHLY, CDR2 FYNNEI. Deletions cut 6 bases from V and 2 bases from J, with 20 bases between. CDR3 nucleotide sequence: TGTGCCAGCAGCCACCATAAAGGCAGGAGAGGCAATCAGCCCCAGCATTTT. It yields the protein CASSHHKGRRGNQPQHF.

Of note for this clonotype: Since a much larger clone is just one base distant, this may be a read error. The V gene is TRBV5-6, the J gene TRBJ2-7; D is tentatively TRBD1 or TRBD2 (5 bases each). The CDR3 is made up of 11 amino acids. Germline CDR1 reads SGHDT; CDR2 reads YYEEEE. Trimming shortened V by 0 bases and J by 10 bases, and 8 bases separated the two germline ends. Here the CDR3 DNA reads TGTGCCAGCAGCTTGGGACGGGGCCAGTACTTC. Translated: CASSLGRGQYF.

This clonotype was observed at least ten times. The CDR3 sequence is CSARTQGAVTGELFF. The DNA of the CDR3 is TGCAGTGCTAGAACCCAGGGGGCGGTCACCGGGGAGCTGTTTTTT. The rearrangement links TRBV20-1 to TRBJ2-2, with TRBD1 identical over 8 bases. The CDR3 contains 15 residues. Trimming removed 2 bases from V and 4 bases from J; junction bases left unmatched: 6. The germline CDR1 and CDR2 sequences are DFQATT and SNEGSKA (reference sequence).

The chain recombines TRBV27 with TRBJ1-1, with 10 bases that match TRBD1. The ends lost 6 bases at V and 4 bases at J; junction bases unmatched: 8. Germline values: CDR1 MNHEY, CDR2 SMNVEV (reference sequence). The length of the CDR3 is 15 residues. The CDR3 DNA is TGTGCCAGCAGGCCCTGGACAGGGGGAGGCACTGAAGCTTTCTTT. Its translation is CASRPWTGGGTEAFF.

This clonotype showed up many times. The chain employs TRBV10-3 and TRBJ2-7; a weak D match, TRBD1 (5 bases). The CDR3 contains 14 residues. Trimming pared 3 bases from V and 5 bases from J, leaving 14 bases between. CDR1 is ENHRY, CDR2 SYGVKD, per germline. The CDR3 bases are TGTGCCATCAGTGAAGGGGAACCGCCCGACGAGCAGTACTTC. It encodes CAISEGEPPDEQYF.

This rearrangement joins TRBV4-3 to TRBJ1-2, with a weak D call TRBD1 (5 bases). CDR1 and CDR2 (germline): LGHNA, YSLEER. The germline V and J ends were trimmed by 0 bases and 8 bases, with 19 bases remaining between them. The length of the CDR3 is 16 residues. As DNA, the CDR3 is TGCGCCAGCAGCCAAGAGGTATCGGGGACCCTCTGGGGCTACACCTTC. Translation gives CASSQEVSGTLWGYTF.